A selection of T cell receptor beta chains follows, all from one sample in a study of blood T cell repertoires in COVID-19. Generated by immunoSEQ multiplex PCR, the TCRdb table keeps only in-frame clones and is missing some. The sample lists some 140,000 clones; under 85% were seen once. The sample consisted of peripheral blood. These receptors originate from a man in his fifties or sixties with COVID-19, enrolled during active disease. Each CDR3 is given with its conserved first and last residue. D genes are given only for firm matches. Size values are once, few and many counts, or a class for expanded clones, and some rows have none.

TRBD2,NA,TRBJ2-5,TRBV15,16,CATSREISGGAETQYF,TGTGCCACCAGCAGAGAAATAAGCGGGGGGGCAGAGACCCAGTACTTC
TRBD1,NA,TRBJ1-4,TRBV6-5,14,CASRGGGANEKLFF,TGTGCCAGCAGAGGAGGGGGCGCTAATGAAAAACTGTTTTTT
NA,NA,TRBJ1-1,TRBV21-1,19,CASRTPTQQRVDRNTEAFF,TGTGCCAGCAGAACCCCTACACAGCAAAGGGTGGACAGGAACACTGAAGCTTTCTTT
NA,NA,TRBJ2-6,TRBV7-2,15,CASRPQSSGANVLTF,TGTGCCAGCAGGCCACAGAGCTCTGGGGCCAACGTCCTGACTTTC
TRBD1,once,TRBJ2-1,TRBV7-9,14,CASSLDRGGNEQFF,TGTGCCAGCAGCCTTGACAGGGGAGGCAATGAGCAGTTCTTC
TRBD2,NA,TRBJ2-1,TRBV5-5,16,CASSRRLAGGYNEQFF,TGTGCCAGCAGCCGACGACTAGCGGGGGGGTACAATGAGCAGTTCTTC
NA,NA,TRBJ1-3,TRBV18,15,CASSPSGGSGNTIYF,TGTGCCAGCTCACCTTCCGGGGGCTCTGGAAACACCATATATTTT
NA,NA,TRBJ1-1,TRBV6-2/TRBV6-3,12,CASSVTTTEAFF,TGTGCCAGCAGTGTGACAACTACTGAAGCTTTCTTT
NA,NA,TRBJ1-5,TRBV7-2,12,CASSSPSGPQHF,TGTGCCAGCAGCTCCCCGTCGGGGCCCCAGCATTTT
TRBD2,NA,TRBJ2-7,TRBV3-1/TRBV3-2,17,CASSQVKLAGPTYEQYF,TGTGCCAGCAGCCAAGTAAAACTAGCGGGGCCGACCTACGAGCAGTACTTC
TRBD1,NA,TRBJ2-1,TRBV11-2,15,CASSHRTGDSGEQFF,TGTGCCAGCAGTCATCGTACCGGGGACAGCGGTGAGCAGTTCTTC